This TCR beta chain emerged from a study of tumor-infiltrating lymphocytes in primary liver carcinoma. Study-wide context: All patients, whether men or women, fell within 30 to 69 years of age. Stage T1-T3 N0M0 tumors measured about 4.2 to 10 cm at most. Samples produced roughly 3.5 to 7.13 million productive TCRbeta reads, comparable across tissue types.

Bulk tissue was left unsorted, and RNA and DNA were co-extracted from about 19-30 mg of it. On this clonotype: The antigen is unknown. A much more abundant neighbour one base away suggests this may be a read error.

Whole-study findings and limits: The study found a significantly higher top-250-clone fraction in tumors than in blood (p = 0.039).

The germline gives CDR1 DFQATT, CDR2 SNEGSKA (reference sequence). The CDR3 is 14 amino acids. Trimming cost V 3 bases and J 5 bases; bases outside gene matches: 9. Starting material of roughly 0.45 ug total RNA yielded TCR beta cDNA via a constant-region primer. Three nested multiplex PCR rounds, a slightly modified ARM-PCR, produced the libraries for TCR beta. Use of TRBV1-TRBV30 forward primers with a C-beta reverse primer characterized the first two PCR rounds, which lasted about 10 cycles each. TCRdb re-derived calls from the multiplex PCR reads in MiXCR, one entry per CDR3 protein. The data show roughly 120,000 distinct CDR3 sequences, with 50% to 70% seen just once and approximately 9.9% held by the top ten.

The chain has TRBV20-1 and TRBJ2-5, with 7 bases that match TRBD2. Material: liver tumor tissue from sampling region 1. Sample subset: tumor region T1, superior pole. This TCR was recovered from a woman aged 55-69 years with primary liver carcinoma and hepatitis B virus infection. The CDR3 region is CSARPSGYHETQYF. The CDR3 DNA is TGCAGTGCTAGGCCTAGCGGCTATCATGAGACCCAGTACTTC.